One sample yielded the 17 T cell receptor beta chains listed below, sequenced in a study of Graves' ophthalmopathy and Graves' hyperthyroidism. Using RNA transcripts, the TCR beta CDR3 regions were amplified. Investigators did first-round RT-PCR with HTBI primers, then second-round multiplex PCR. TCRdb re-analysed the multiplex PCR reads in MiXCR, keeping a single row per CDR3 protein. Of about 220,000 distinct CDR3 sequences detected, roughly 21% appear once; the ten largest clones hold approximately 39%. The source material was peripheral blood. These receptors all stem from a woman aged 45-65 years with Graves' ophthalmopathy.

The chain has TRBV6-2 or TRBV6-3 and TRBJ1-5; 9 bases are a match to TRBD1. CDR3 length: 16 amino acids. V lost 5 bases to trimming and J lost 4 bases; unmatched junction nucleotides: 9. Germline V gene lookup returns CDR1 MNHEY and CDR2 SVGEGT. The CDR3 loop is CASSRAQGAHNQPQHF. The CDR3 DNA follows: TGTGCCAGCAGTAGAGCACAGGGGGCGCATAATCAGCCCCAGCATTTT.

The chain joins TRBV6-1 to TRBJ2-5; D is perhaps TRBD1 (5 bases). V lost 4 bases to trimming and J lost 1 base, with 13 bases between them. The germline V gene encodes CDR1 MNHNS and CDR2 SASEGT. The CDR3 loop spans 15 amino acids. Written as DNA, the CDR3 is TGTGCCAGCAGTGTTCTACAGGCTCTCCAAGAGACCCAGTACTTC. This sequence encodes CASSVLQALQETQYF.

This clonotype showed up many times. V is TRBV7-2 and J is TRBJ2-7, with D possibly being TRBD2 (6 bases). The V end lost 5 bases, the J end lost 2 bases, and 16 bases lay between the germline ends. The CDR3 consists of 15 residues. Germline CDR1 reads SGHTA; CDR2 reads FQGNSA. CDR3 coding DNA: TGTGCCAGCAGCGAAACCTCGGCGGGGCCCTACGAGCAGTACTTC. It encodes CASSETSAGPYEQYF.

This clonotype was detected many times. The chain recombines TRBV4-1 with TRBJ1-5; D may be TRBD1 (6 bases). The V gene's germline CDR1 is MGHRA and CDR2 YSYEKL. This CDR3 has 15 amino acids. V was trimmed by 1 base and J by 3 bases, leaving 10 bases between them. The CDR3 DNA reads TGCGCCAGCAGCCAAGGCAGGGGACTCAATCAGCCCCAGCATTTT. The encoded protein is CASSQGRGLNQPQHF.

This clonotype was seen at least ten times. The chain recombines TRBV2 with TRBJ2-1, with TRBD2 identical over 11 bases. CDR1 and CDR2 from the germline V gene are SNHLY and FYNNEI. Germline trimming cut 6 bases from V and 7 bases from J; bases unmatched to any gene: 8. The CDR3 covers 15 residues. The CDR3 DNA reads as TGTGCCAGCAGGGACCCGGGACTAGCGGTAAATGAGCAGTTCTTC. Protein sequence: CASRDPGLAVNEQFF. Combining the CDR3 with reference TRBV2 and TRBJ2-1 gives the whole variable domain EPEVTQTPSHQVTQMGQEVILRCVPISNHLYFYWYRQILGQKVEFLVSFYNNEISEKSEIFDDQFSVERPDGSNFTLKIRSTKLEDSAMYFCASRDPGLAVNEQFFGPGTRLTVL.

This clonotype has ten or more counts. The chain couples TRBV27 to TRBJ1-2, with D possibly matching TRBD1 (5 bases). Germline CDR1 is MNHEY and CDR2 is SMNVEV (reference sequence). Trimming shortened V by 1 base and J by 7 bases, and 16 bases separated the two germline ends. This CDR3 is built from 15 residues. The CDR3 protein is CASSLFNSGAGGYTF. Written as DNA, the CDR3 is TGTGCCAGCAGTTTATTCAATTCCGGGGCAGGTGGCTACACCTTC.

This clonotype was picked up many times. The V call is TRBV28, the J call TRBJ2-2, with D unresolved. This CDR3 comprises 15 residues. Germline loops: CDR1 MDHEN, CDR2 SYDVKM. V lost 2 bases to trimming and J lost 2 bases, with 9 bases between them. Written as DNA, the CDR3 is TGTGCCAGCAGTTTAGGAACTCTTAACACCGGGGAGCTGTTTTTT. This codes for CASSLGTLNTGELFF.

This clonotype turned up a few times. This rearrangement joins TRBV5-1 to TRBJ2-5; TRBD2 might be the D (5 bases). Deletions cut 4 bases from V and 0 bases from J, with 7 bases between. This CDR3 is built from 13 residues. Germline CDR1 is SGHRS and CDR2 is YFSETQ. CDR3 nucleotide sequence: TGCGCCAGCAGCGCCGGGAACCAAGAGACCCAGTACTTC. This encodes CASSAGNQETQYF.

The genes are TRBV20-1 and TRBJ2-3; D gene ambiguous. CDR1 is DFQATT and CDR2 is SNEGSKA in the germline V gene (reference sequence). The CDR3 has 11 residues. Trimming stripped 3 bases from V and 4 bases from J, with 5 bases between. The CDR3 DNA is TGCAGTGCTAGCATAGCAGATACGCAGTATTTT. Protein sequence: CSASIADTQYF.

This clonotype has at least ten counts. This chain links TRBV4-1 with TRBJ2-5, with a tentative D call TRBD2 (5 bases). There are 13 residues in the CDR3. Germline loops: CDR1 MGHRA, CDR2 YSYEKL. V dropped 2 bases and J dropped 5 bases, with 9 bases sitting between them. The CDR3 reads CASSQREGETQYF. As DNA, the CDR3 is TGCGCCAGCAGCCAACGGGAAGGGGAGACCCAGTACTTC.

This clonotype occurred a few times. The chain joins TRBV29-1 to TRBJ1-1; tentatively, D is TRBD1 (5 bases). The CDR3 is made up of 14 amino acids. The germline gives CDR1 SQVTM, CDR2 ANQGSEA. The ends were cut back, 3 bases at V and 5 bases at J, with 16 bases in the middle. CDR3: CSVDGRDGGTEAFF. CDR3 nucleotide sequence: TGCAGCGTTGACGGGAGGGATGGGGGGACTGAAGCTTTCTTT. The full variable domain, completed using reference TRBV29-1 and TRBJ1-1, is SAVISQKPSRDICQRGTSLTIQCQVDSQVTMMFWYRQQPGQSLTLIATANQGSEATYESGFVIDKFPISRPNLTFSTLTVSNMSPEDSSIYLCSVDGRDGGTEAFFGQGTRLTVV.

The chain uses TRBV6-2 or TRBV6-3 and TRBJ2-7; maybe TRBD1 (6 bases). The germline V gene encodes CDR1 MNHEY and CDR2 SVGEGT. The V end was cut by 11 bases, the J end by 3 bases, with 32 bases between. The CDR3 has 18 residues. The CDR3 DNA reads TGTGCCGGCTACTCCCTCGGACAGCTCCCCTTTAACCACTACGAGCAGTACTTC. It is translated as CAGYSLGQLPFNHYEQYF.

This clonotype was detected many times. V usage is TRBV27 and J usage is TRBJ2-7; 7 bases align to TRBD1. Per the germline V gene, CDR1 is MNHEY and CDR2 is SMNVEV (reference sequence). The V gene end was trimmed by 3 bases and the J gene end by 5 bases; junction bases not matched to a gene: 4. CDR3 length: 13 residues. The CDR3 is CASSLAGGNEQYF. The CDR3 coding sequence is TGTGCCAGCAGTTTGGCAGGGGGAAACGAGCAGTACTTC.

This clonotype was recorded at least ten times. The J gene is TRBJ1-1, the V gene TRBV5-1, with no clear D. There are 13 residues in the CDR3. V was cut by 2 bases and J by 4 bases, with 9 bases left in between. Germline CDR1 SGHRS, CDR2 YFSETQ. The CDR3 DNA follows: TGCGCCAGCAGCTTCAAGGGTCCCACTGAAGCTTTCTTT. This gives the protein CASSFKGPTEAFF.

This clonotype appeared a few times. J is TRBJ1-2 and V is TRBV7-9, with no clear D. V was shortened by 5 bases and J by 4 bases, with 17 bases between the two germline ends. The CDR3 totals 15 residues. Looked up from germline, CDR1 is SEHNR and CDR2 is FQNEAQ (reference sequence). The CDR3 DNA reads TGTGCCAGCAGCACCCCGGGTGGACTTCTCTATGGCTACACCTTC. Residues: CASSTPGGLLYGYTF.

Remarks on this clonotype: A single base separates this from a much larger clone, so it may be a read error. The V gene is TRBV2, the J gene TRBJ1-1, with D perhaps TRBD1 (6 bases). Germline CDR1 is SNHLY and CDR2 is FYNNEI. Trimming removed 2 bases at V and 6 bases at J, with 13 bases between. The length of the CDR3 is 14 residues. The CDR3 loop reads CASSETRGAAEAFF. CDR3 coding DNA: TGTGCCAGCAGTGAAACGAGGGGGGCCGCTGAAGCTTTCTTT. Complete variable domain (other parts from reference TRBV2 and TRBJ1-1): EPEVTQTPSHQVTQMGQEVILRCVPISNHLYFYWYRQILGQKVEFLVSFYNNEISEKSEIFDDQFSVERPDGSNFTLKIRSTKLEDSAMYFCASSETRGAAEAFFGQGTRLTVV.

In its sample, this clonotype was seen many times. V and J are TRBV25-1 and TRBJ1-5, with D unresolved. The germline V gene has CDR1 MGHDK and CDR2 SYGVNS. V was shortened by 6 bases and J by 2 bases, with 8 bases between the two germline ends. This CDR3 region has 13 residues. The CDR3, as DNA: TGTGCCAGCAGGGAACAGCGCAATCAGCCCCAGCATTTT. Its protein is CASREQRNQPQHF. Full variable domain (remainder filled in from reference TRBV25-1 and TRBJ1-5): EADIYQTPRYLVIGTGKKITLECSQTMGHDKMYWYQQDPGMELHLIHYSYGVNSTEKGDLSSESTVSRIRTEHFPLTLESARPSHTSQYLCASREQRNQPQHFGDGTRLSIL.